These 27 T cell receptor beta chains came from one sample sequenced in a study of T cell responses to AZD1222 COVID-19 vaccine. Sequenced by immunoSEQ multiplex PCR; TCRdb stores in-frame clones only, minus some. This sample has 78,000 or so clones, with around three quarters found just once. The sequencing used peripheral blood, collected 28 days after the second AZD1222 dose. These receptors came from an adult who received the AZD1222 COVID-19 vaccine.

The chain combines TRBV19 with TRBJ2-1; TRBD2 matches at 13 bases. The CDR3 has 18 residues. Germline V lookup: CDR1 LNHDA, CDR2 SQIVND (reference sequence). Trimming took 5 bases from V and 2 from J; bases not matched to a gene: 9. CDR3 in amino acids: CASSGAGTSGIAYNEQFF. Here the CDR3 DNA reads TGTGCCAGTAGTGGGGCTGGGACTAGCGGGATCGCCTACAATGAGCAGTTCTTC.

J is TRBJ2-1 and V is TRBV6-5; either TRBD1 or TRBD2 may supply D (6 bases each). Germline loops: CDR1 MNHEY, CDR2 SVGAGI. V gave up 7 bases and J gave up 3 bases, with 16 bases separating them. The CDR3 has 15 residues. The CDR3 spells CASTIGEGGYNEQFF. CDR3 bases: TGTGCCAGCACCATAGGAGAGGGGGGCTACAATGAGCAGTTCTTC.

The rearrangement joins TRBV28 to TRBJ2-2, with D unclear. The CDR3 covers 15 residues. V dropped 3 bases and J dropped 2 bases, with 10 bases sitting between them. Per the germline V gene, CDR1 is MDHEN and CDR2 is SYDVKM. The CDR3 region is CASSFLGLNTGELFF. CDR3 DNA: TGTGCCAGCAGTTTTTTAGGGTTAAACACCGGGGAGCTGTTTTTT.

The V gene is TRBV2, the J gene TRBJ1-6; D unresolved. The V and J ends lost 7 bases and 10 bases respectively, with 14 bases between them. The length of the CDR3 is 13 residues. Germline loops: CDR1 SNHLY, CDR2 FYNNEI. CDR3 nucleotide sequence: TGTGCCAGCACCACCCTCCCGGAATCACCCCTCCACTTT. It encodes CASTTLPESPLHF.

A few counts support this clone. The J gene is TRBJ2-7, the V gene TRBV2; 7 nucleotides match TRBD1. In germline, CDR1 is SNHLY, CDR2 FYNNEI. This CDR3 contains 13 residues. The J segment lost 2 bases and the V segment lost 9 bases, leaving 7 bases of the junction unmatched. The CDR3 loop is CASTGALTYEQYF. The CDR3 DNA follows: TGTGCCAGTACAGGGGCGCTTACCTACGAGCAGTACTTC.

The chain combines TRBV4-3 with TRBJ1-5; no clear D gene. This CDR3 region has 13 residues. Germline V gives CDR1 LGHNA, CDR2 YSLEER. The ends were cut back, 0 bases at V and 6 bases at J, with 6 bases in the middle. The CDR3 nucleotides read TGCGCCAGCAGCCAAGATTTAGTTCAGCCCCAGCATTTT. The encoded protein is CASSQDLVQPQHF.

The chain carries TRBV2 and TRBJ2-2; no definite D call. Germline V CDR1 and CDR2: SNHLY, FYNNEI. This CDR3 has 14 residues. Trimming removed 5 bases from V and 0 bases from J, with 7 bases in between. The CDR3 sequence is CASSKFTNTGELFF. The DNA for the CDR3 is TGTGCCAGCAGTAAGTTCACGAACACCGGGGAGCTGTTTTTT.

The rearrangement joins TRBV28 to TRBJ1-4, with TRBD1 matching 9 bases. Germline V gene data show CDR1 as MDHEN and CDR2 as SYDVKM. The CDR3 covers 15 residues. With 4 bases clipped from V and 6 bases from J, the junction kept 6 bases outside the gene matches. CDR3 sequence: CASSYPGQGDEKLFF. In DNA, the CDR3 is TGTGCCAGCAGTTACCCGGGACAGGGAGATGAAAAACTGTTTTTT.

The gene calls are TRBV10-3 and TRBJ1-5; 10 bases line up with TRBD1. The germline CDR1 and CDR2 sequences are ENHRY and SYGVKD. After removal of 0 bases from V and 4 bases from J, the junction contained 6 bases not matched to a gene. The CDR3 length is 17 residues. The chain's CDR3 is CAISESLGQGVNQPQHF. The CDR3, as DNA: TGTGCCATCAGTGAGTCGCTAGGACAGGGGGTTAATCAGCCCCAGCATTTT.

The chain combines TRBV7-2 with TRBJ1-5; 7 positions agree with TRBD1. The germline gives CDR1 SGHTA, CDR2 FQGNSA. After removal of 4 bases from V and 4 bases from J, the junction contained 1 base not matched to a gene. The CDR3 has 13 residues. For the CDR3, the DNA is TGTGCCAGCAGCTCGACAGGGAATCAGCCCCAGCATTTT. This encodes CASSSTGNQPQHF.

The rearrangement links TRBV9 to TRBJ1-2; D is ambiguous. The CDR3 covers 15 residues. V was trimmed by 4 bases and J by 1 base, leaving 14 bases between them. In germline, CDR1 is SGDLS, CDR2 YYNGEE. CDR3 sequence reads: CASSPSTGINYGYTF. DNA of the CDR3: TGTGCCAGCAGCCCATCGACGGGGATTAACTATGGCTACACCTTC. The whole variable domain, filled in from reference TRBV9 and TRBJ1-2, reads DSGVTQTPKHLITATGQRVTLRCSPRSGDLSVYWYQQSLDQGLQFLIQYYNGEERAKGNILERFSAQQFPDLHSELNLSSLELGDSALYFCASSPSTGINYGYTFGSGTRLTVV.

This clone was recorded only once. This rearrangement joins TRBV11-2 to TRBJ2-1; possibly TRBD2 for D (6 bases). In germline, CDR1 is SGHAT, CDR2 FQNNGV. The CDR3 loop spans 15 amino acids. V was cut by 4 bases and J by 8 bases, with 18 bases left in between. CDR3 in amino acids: CASSSAGGPFDEQFF. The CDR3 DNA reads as TGTGCCAGCAGCTCCGCCGGAGGGCCTTTTGATGAGCAGTTCTTC.

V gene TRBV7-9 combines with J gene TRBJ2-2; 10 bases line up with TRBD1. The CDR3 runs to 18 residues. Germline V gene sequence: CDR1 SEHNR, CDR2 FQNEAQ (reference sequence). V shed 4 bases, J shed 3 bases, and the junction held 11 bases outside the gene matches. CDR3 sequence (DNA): TGTGCCAGCAGCTACCCCCGGGACAGGGGTAGCGACACCGGGGAGCTGTTTTTT. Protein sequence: CASSYPRDRGSDTGELFF.

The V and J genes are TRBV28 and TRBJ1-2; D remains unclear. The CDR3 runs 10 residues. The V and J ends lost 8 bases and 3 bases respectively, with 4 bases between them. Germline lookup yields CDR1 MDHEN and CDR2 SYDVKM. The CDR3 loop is CASEYYGYTF. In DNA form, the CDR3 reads TGTGCCAGCGAGTACTATGGCTACACCTTC.

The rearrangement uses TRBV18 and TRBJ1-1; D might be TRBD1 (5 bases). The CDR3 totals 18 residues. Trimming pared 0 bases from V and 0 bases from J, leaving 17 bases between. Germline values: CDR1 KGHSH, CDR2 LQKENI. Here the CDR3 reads CASSPPGAQDGVNTEAFF. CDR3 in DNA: TGTGCCAGCTCACCACCCGGGGCCCAAGACGGCGTGAACACTGAAGCTTTCTTT.

The CDR3 DNA reads as TGTGCCAGCAGCCAAGACCCAATAGGACAGACAGATTACTATGGCTACACCTTC. Protein: CASSQDPIGQTDYYGYTF. The chain couples TRBV4-2 to TRBJ1-2, with D possibly being TRBD1 (6 bases). The CDR3 length is 18 residues. Germline CDR1 reads LGHNA; CDR2 reads YNFKEQ. Trimming shortened V by 0 bases and J by 3 bases, and 20 bases separated the two germline ends.

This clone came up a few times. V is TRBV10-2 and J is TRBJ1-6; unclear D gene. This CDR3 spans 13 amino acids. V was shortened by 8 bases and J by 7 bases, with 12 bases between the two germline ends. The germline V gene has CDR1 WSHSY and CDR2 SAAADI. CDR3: CASVREWNSPLHF. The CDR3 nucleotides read TGCGCCAGCGTAAGGGAATGGAATTCACCCCTCCACTTT.

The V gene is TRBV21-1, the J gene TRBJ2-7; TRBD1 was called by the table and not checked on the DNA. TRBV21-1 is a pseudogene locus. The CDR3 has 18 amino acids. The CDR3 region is CASSKAPGTGKSSYEQYF. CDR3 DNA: TGTGCCAGCAGCAAAGCCCCGGGGACAGGGAAATCCTCCTACGAGCAGTACTTC.

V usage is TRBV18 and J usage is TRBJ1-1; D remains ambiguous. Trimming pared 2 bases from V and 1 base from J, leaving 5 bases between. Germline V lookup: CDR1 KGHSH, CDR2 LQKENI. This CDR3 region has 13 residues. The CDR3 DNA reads TGTGCCAGCTCACCATCCCCGAACACTGAAGCTTTCTTT. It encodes CASSPSPNTEAFF.

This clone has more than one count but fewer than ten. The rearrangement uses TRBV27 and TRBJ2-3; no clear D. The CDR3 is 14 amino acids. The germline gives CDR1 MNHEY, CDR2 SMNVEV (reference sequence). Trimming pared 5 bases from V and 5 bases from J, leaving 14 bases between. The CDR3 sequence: CASSTLNTRDTQYF. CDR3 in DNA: TGTGCCAGCAGTACCCTGAACACCAGAGATACGCAGTATTTT.

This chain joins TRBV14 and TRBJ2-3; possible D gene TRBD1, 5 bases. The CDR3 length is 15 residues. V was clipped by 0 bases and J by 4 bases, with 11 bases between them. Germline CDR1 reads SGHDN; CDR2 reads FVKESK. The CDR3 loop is CASSQDGRGPDTQYF. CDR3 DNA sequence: TGTGCCAGCAGCCAAGATGGTAGGGGCCCAGATACGCAGTATTTT.

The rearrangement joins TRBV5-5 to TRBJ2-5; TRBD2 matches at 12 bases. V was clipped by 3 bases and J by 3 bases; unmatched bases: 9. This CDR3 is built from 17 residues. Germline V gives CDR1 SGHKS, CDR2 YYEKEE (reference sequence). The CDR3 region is CASSSILRTSGKETQYF. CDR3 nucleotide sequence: TGTGCCAGCAGCTCTATACTTCGGACTAGCGGGAAAGAGACCCAGTACTTC.

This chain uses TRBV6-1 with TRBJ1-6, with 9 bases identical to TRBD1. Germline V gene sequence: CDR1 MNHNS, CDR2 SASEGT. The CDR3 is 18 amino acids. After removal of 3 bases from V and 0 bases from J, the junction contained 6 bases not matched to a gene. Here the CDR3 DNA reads TGTGCCAGCAGTGACCCAGGGACAGGGACCTCCTATAATTCACCCCTCCACTTT. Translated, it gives CASSDPGTGTSYNSPLHF.

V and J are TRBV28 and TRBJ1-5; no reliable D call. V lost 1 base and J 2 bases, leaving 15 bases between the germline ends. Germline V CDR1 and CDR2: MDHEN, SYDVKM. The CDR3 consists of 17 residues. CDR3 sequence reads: CASSLYGSVSGNQPQHF. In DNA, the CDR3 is TGTGCCAGCAGTTTATATGGGTCTGTGTCGGGCAATCAGCCCCAGCATTTT.

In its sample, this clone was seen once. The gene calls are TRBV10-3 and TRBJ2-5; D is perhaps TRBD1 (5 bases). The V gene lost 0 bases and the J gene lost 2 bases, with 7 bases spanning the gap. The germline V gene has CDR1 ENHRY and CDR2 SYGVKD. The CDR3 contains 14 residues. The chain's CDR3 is CAISESAGQETQYF. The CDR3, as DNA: TGTGCCATCAGTGAGTCGGCAGGGCAAGAGACCCAGTACTTC.

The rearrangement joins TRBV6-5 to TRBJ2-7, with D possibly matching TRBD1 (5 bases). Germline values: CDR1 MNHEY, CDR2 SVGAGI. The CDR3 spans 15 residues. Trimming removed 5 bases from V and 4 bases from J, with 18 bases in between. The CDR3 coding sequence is TGTGCCAGCAGTCAAACAGGTGGAAGGTTTTACGAGCAGTACTTC. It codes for CASSQTGGRFYEQYF.

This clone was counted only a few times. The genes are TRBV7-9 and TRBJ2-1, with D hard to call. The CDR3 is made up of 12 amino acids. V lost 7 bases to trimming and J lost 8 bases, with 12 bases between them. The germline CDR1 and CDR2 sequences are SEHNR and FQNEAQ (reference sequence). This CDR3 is CASNWNRDEQFF. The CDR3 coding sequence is TGTGCCAGCAACTGGAATAGGGATGAGCAGTTCTTC.